This T cell receptor beta chain was profiled in a study of beta chain features in type 1 diabetes. Study overall: In age, gender and cell yields, patients were similar to healthy donors. Findings and limits, study-wide: In type 1 diabetes patients, VDJ junctions had fewer insertions; deletions at these junctions were more frequent. Across patients, naive, central memory and Treg TCRB repertoires exhibited apparently greater similarity than was observed across healthy donors.

Notes on this clone: The antigen is undetermined.

Expressed TCRB transcripts were sequenced because the entire RNA isolate underwent reverse transcription. Clones were read by immunoSEQ multiplex PCR, and TCRdb kept only the in-frame ones, dropping some. The sample includes roughly 380,000 clones, around a fifth seen only once; the top ten take around 0.045%. It was via CD45RO/CCR7/CD25/CD127/CD95/CD27 that CD4+ naive, central memory, regulatory and stem cell-like memory cells were sorted. V lost 5 bases, J lost 7 bases, and 5 bases stayed unmatched. The CDR3 loop spans 14 amino acids. Per germline, CDR1 SGHVS and CDR2 FQNEAQ. This receptor was taken from a woman younger than 35 in good health. The chain has TRBV7-8 and TRBJ1-5; 10 bases match TRBD1. The sequenced sample consisted of naive CD4+ T cells from blood. The CDR3 DNA follows: TGTGCCAGCAGCCGTTGGGACAGGGGCCAGCCCCAGCATTTT. This encodes CASSRWDRGQPQHF.